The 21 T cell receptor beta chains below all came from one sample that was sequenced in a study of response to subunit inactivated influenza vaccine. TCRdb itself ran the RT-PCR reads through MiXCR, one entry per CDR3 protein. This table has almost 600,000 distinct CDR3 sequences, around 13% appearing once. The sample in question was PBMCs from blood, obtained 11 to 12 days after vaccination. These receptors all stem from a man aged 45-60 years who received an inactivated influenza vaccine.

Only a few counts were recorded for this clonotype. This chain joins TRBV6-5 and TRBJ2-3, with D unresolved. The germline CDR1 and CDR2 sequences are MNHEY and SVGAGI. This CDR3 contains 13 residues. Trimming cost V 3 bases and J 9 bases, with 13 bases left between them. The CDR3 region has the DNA TGTGCCAGCAGTTATGGAATCTTAGGCACGCAGTATTTT. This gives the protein CASSYGILGTQYF.

The CDR3 reads CSPSRTGRQNSPLHF. The CDR3 DNA sequence: TGCAGTCCATCAAGGACAGGGAGGCAAAATTCACCCCTCCACTTT. J is TRBJ1-6 and V is TRBV20-1; 8 positions match TRBD1. Germline V CDR1 and CDR2: DFQATT, SNEGSKA (reference sequence). The ends lost 8 bases at V and 7 bases at J; junction bases unmatched: 13. The CDR3 is 15 residues long.

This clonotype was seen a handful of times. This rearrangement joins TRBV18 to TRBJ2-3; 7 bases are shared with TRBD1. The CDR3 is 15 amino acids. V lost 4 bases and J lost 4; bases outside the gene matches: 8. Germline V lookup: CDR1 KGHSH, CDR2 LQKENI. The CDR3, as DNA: TGTGCCAGCTCACGAGGGGGCGGTGGGCCAGATACGCAGTATTTT. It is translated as CASSRGGGGPDTQYF. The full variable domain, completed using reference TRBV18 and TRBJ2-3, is NAGVMQNPRHLVRRRGQEARLRCSPMKGHSHVYWYRQLPEEGLKFMVYLQKENIIDESGMPKERFSAEFPKEGPSILRIQQVVRGDSAAYFCASSRGGGGPDTQYFGPGTRLTVL.

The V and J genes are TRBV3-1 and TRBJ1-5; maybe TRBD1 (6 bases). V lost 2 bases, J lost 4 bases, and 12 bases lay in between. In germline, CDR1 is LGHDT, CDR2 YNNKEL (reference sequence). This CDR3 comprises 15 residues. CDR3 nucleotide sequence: TGTGCCAGCAGCCAATCCGGGACACCGAATCAGCCCCAGCATTTT. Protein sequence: CASSQSGTPNQPQHF.

The CDR3 spells CASSTWDSGNTIYF. CDR3 DNA sequence: TGTGCCAGCAGTACCTGGGACTCTGGAAACACCATATATTTT. The chain has TRBV7-9 and TRBJ1-3; D call uncertain. From germline, CDR1 is SEHNR and CDR2 FQNEAQ (reference sequence). The germline V and J ends were trimmed by 6 bases and 0 bases, with 9 bases remaining between them. The CDR3 has 14 amino acids. Together with reference TRBV7-9 and TRBJ1-3, the CDR3 gives the full variable domain: DTGVSQNPRHKITKRGQNVTFRCDPISEHNRLYWYRQTLGQGPEFLTYFQNEAQLEKSRLLSDRFSAERPKGSFSTLEIQRTEQGDSAMYLCASSTWDSGNTIYFGEGSWLTVV.

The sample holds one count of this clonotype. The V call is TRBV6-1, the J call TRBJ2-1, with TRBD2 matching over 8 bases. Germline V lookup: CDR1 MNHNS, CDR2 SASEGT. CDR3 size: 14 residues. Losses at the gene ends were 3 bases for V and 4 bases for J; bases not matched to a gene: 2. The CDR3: CASSDREGYNEQFF. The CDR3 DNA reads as TGTGCCAGCAGTGACCGGGAGGGGTACAATGAGCAGTTCTTC.

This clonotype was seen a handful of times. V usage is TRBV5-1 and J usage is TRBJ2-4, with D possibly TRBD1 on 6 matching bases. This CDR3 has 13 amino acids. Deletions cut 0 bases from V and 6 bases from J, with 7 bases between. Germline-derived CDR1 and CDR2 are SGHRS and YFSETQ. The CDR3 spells CASSLVGANIQYF. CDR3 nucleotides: TGCGCCAGCAGCTTGGTGGGGGCAAACATTCAGTACTTC.

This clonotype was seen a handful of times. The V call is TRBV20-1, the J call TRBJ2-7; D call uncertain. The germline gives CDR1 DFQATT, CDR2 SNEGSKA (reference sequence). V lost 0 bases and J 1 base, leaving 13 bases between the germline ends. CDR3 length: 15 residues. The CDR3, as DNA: TGCAGTGCTAGAGACCCCAGCGACGCGTCCTACGAGCAGTACTTC. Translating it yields CSARDPSDASYEQYF.

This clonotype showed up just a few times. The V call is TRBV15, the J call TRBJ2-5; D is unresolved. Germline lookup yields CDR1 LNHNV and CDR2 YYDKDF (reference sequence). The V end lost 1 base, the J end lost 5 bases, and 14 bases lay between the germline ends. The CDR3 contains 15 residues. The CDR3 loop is CATSRVQEASETQYF. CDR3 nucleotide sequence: TGTGCCACCAGCAGAGTTCAAGAGGCTTCGGAGACCCAGTACTTC. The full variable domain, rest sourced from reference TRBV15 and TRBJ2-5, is DAMVIQNPRYQVTQFGKPVTLSCSQTLNHNVMYWYQQKSSQAPKLLFHYYDKDFNNEADTPDNFQSRRPNTSFCFLDIRSPGLGDTAMYLCATSRVQEASETQYFGPGTRLLVL.

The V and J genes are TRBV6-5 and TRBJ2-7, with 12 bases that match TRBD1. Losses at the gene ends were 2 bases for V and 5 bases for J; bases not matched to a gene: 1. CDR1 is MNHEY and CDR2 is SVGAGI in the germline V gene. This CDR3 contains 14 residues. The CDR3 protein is CASSYGTGGDEQYF. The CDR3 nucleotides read TGTGCCAGCAGTTACGGGACAGGGGGCGACGAGCAGTACTTC.

The CDR3: CASSLRGAGEQFF. The CDR3 DNA is TGCGCCAGCAGCTTGAGAGGGGCTGGTGAGCAGTTCTTC. The rearrangement links TRBV5-1 to TRBJ2-1, with D tentatively TRBD1 or TRBD2 (5 bases each). Germline-derived CDR1 and CDR2 are SGHRS and YFSETQ. The CDR3 extends over 13 amino acids. V lost 1 base and J 9 bases, leaving 11 bases between the germline ends. Looking up the rest from reference TRBV5-1 and TRBJ2-1 gives the full variable domain: KAGVTQTPRYLIKTRGQQVTLSCSPISGHRSVSWYQQTPGQGLQFLFEYFSETQRNKGNFPGRFSGRQFSNSRSEMNVSTLELGDSALYLCASSLRGAGEQFFGPGTRLTVL.

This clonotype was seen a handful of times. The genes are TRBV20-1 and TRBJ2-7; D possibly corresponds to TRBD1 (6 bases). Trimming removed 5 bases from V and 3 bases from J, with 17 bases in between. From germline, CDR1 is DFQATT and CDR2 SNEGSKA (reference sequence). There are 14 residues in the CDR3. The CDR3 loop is CSAPGHRVHYEQYF. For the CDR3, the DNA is TGCAGTGCTCCGGGCCACAGGGTTCACTACGAGCAGTACTTC.

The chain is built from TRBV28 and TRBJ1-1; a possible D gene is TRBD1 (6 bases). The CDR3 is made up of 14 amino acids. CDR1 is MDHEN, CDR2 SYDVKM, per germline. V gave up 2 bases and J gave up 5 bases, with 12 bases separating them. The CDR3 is CASSLVGGLTEAFF. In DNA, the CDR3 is TGTGCCAGCAGTTTAGTGGGGGGCTTGACTGAAGCTTTCTTT.

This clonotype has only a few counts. The CDR3 is CASSLSDTRGEKLFF. The CDR3 DNA reads TGTGCCAGCAGTTTATCGGACACCCGGGGTGAAAAACTGTTTTTT. The V call is TRBV28, the J call TRBJ1-4; D may be TRBD1 (5 bases). Germline V gives CDR1 MDHEN, CDR2 SYDVKM. The V end was cut by 1 base, the J end by 7 bases, with 13 bases between. There are 15 residues in the CDR3. Full variable domain (rest looked up from reference TRBV28 and TRBJ1-4): DVKVTQSSRYLVKRTGEKVFLECVQDMDHENMFWYRQDPGLGLRLIYFSYDVKMKEKGDIPEGYSVSREKKERFSLILESASTNQTSMYLCASSLSDTRGEKLFFGSGTQLSVL.

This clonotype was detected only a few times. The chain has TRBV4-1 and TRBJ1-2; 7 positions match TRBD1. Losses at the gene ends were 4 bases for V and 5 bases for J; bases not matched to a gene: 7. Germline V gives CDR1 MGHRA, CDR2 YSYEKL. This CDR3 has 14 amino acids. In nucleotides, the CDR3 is TGCGCCAGCAGCCGAACCGGGACAGATTATGGCTACACCTTC. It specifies CASSRTGTDYGYTF.

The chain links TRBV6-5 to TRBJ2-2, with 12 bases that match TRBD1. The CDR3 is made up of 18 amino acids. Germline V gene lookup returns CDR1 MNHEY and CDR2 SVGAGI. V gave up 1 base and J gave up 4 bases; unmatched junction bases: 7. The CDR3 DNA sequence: TGTGCCAGCAGTTACTTGGGACAGGGGGCTCTCAGCACCGGGGAGCTGTTTTTT. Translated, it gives CASSYLGQGALSTGELFF.

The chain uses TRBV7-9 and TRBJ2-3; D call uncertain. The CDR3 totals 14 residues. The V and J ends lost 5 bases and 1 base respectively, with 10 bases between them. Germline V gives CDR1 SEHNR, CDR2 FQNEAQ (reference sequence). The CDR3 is CASSGTFGTDTQYF. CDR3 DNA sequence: TGTGCCAGCAGCGGCACATTTGGCACAGATACGCAGTATTTT.

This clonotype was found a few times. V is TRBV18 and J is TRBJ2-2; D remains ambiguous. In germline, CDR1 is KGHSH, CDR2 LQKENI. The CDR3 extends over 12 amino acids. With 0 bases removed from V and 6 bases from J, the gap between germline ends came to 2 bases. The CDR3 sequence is CASSPPAGELFF. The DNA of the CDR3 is TGTGCCAGCTCACCACCGGCCGGGGAGCTGTTTTTT.

CDR3 sequence reads: CASSLARKGANVLTF. Here the CDR3 DNA reads TGTGCCAGCAGCTTGGCCCGGAAAGGGGCCAACGTCCTGACTTTC. V is TRBV7-9 and J is TRBJ2-6; D gene uncertain. Trimming left V 3 bases short and J 4 bases short, with 10 bases between. This CDR3 has 15 amino acids. Germline-derived CDR1 and CDR2 are SEHNR and FQNEAQ (reference sequence). The entire variable domain, with the rest obtained from reference TRBV7-9 and TRBJ2-6, is as follows: DTGVSQNPRHKITKRGQNVTFRCDPISEHNRLYWYRQTLGQGPEFLTYFQNEAQLEKSRLLSDRFSAERPKGSFSTLEIQRTEQGDSAMYLCASSLARKGANVLTFGAGSRLTVL.

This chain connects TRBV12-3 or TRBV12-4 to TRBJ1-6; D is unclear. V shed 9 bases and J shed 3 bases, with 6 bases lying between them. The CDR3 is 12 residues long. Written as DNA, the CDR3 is TGTGCCAGTTCCCGCTATAATTCACCCCTCCACTTT. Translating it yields CASSRYNSPLHF.

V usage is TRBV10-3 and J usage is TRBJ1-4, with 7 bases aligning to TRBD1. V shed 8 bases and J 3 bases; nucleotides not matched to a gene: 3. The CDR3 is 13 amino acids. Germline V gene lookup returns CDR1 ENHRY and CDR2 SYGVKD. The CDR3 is CAIGQAPNEKLFF. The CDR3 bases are TGTGCCATCGGACAGGCTCCTAATGAAAAACTGTTTTTT.